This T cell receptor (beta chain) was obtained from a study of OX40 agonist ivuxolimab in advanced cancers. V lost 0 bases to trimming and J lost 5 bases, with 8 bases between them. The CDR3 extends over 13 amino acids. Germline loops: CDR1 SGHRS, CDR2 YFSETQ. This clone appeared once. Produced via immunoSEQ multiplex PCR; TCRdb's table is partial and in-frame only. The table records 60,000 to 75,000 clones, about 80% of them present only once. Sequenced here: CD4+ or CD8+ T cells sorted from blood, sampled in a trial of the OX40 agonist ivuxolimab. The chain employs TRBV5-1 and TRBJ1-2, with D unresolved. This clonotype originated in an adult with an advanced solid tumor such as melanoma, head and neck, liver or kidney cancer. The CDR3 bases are TGCGCCAGCAGCTTGGCCCCAGAGTATGGCTACACCTTC. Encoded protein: CASSLAPEYGYTF.